The following is a TCR beta chain sequence with its context. The data were produced by immunoSEQ multiplex PCR, yet TCRdb's version contains in-frame clones alone and is incomplete. The sample lists roughly 100,000 clones, about 92% occurring once. CDR3 length equals 15 residues. Germline CDR1 and CDR2: SGDLS and YYNGEE. The trim removed 0 bases at V and 4 bases at J, leaving 5 bases unmatched. This specimen belongs to a study of OX40 agonist ivuxolimab in advanced cancers. The chain combines TRBV9 with TRBJ1-2; 8 bases line up with TRBD1. This TCR was sampled from an adult with an advanced solid tumor such as melanoma, head and neck, liver or kidney cancer. The source was CD4+ or CD8+ T cells sorted from blood, collected in a trial of the OX40 agonist ivuxolimab. CDR3 DNA sequence: TGTGCCAGCAGCGTAGCTCTGGACAGGGTCTATGGCTACACCTTC. It specifies CASSVALDRVYGYTF.